These 19 T cell receptor beta chains were sequenced from one sample in a study of shared clonotypes between healthy human individuals. Only in-frame clones appear in the TCRdb table, and some are missing; sequencing was by immunoSEQ multiplex PCR. Among about 2 million clones listed, 85% to 95% were seen once. It was CD45RO-negative cells, positively selected for CCR7, that made up naive CD8 cells, with terminally differentiated effector memory CD45RA+ cells excluded. Sample: naive CD8+ T cells sorted from blood. The origin of the receptors is a man between 18 and 29 years old in good health.

The chain joins TRBV4-3 to TRBJ2-1, with 8 bases identical to TRBD2. V shed 0 bases, J shed 1 base, and the junction held 5 bases outside the gene matches. This CDR3 comprises 17 residues. CDR1 and CDR2 from the germline V gene are LGHNA and YSLEER. CDR3 sequence (DNA): TGCGCCAGCAGCCAAGATGAGGCTAGCGGGTCCTACAATGAGCAGTTCTTC. It yields the protein CASSQDEASGSYNEQFF.

The genes are TRBV4-3 and TRBJ2-7; 7 nucleotides agree with TRBD2. Germline CDR1 LGHNA, CDR2 YSLEER. J lost 3 bases, V lost 1 base, and 6 bases had no gene match. The CDR3 has 15 residues. The chain's CDR3 is CASSQGSAGDYEQYF. In DNA form, the CDR3 reads TGCGCCAGCAGCCAAGGGTCGGCGGGAGACTACGAGCAGTACTTC.

The chain uses TRBV5-6 and TRBJ2-5, with D hard to call. The CDR3 spans 14 residues. The germline CDR1 and CDR2 sequences are SGHDT and YYEEEE. Trimming took 5 bases from V and 3 from J, leaving 14 bases between them. CDR3 region: CASSTAQTEETQYF. CDR3 DNA sequence: TGTGCCAGCAGTACCGCCCAAACGGAAGAGACCCAGTACTTC.

J is TRBJ2-7 and V is TRBV7-6, with 12 bases that match TRBD2. CDR1 and CDR2 from the germline V gene are SGHVS and FNYEAQ. CDR3 length: 18 amino acids. The V gene end was trimmed by 5 bases and the J gene end by 5 bases; junction bases not matched to a gene: 16. CDR3 sequence (DNA): TGTGCCAGCAGCCCAGGTCCCCCACTAGCGGGAGGATACCACGAGCAGTACTTC. Amino acid sequence: CASSPGPPLAGGYHEQYF.

The V call is TRBV9, the J call TRBJ1-1; D is perhaps TRBD1 (5 bases). V lost 0 bases and J lost 7, with 10 bases in between. This CDR3 has 13 amino acids. CDR1 is SGDLS, CDR2 YYNGEE, per germline. The CDR3 DNA is TGTGCCAGCAGCGTAGACCCGGGACTTGAAGCTTTCTTT. It is translated as CASSVDPGLEAFF.

The chain uses TRBV4-1 and TRBJ1-1; weak D call: TRBD1 (5 bases). The germline CDR1 and CDR2 sequences are MGHRA and YSYEKL. The germline V and J ends were trimmed by 4 bases and 0 bases, with 15 bases remaining between them. The CDR3 totals 16 residues. CDR3 sequence (DNA): TGCGCCAGCAGCCTTGCGTCTGGGGCTGTGAACACTGAAGCTTTCTTT. Translated, it gives CASSLASGAVNTEAFF.

The chain is built from TRBV4-1 and TRBJ2-5; tentatively, D is TRBD1 or TRBD2 (5 bases each). Germline V gives CDR1 MGHRA, CDR2 YSYEKL. CDR3 length: 13 amino acids. The germline V and J ends were trimmed by 5 bases and 3 bases, with 10 bases remaining between them. The CDR3, as DNA: TGCGCCAGCAGCTGGGACGGCGAAGAGACCCAGTACTTC. Protein sequence: CASSWDGEETQYF.

This sequence joins TRBV7-9 and TRBJ2-1, with TRBD1 identical over 7 bases. The germline V gene encodes CDR1 SEHNR and CDR2 FQNEAQ (reference sequence). J gave up 5 bases and V 5 bases, and 9 bases lay outside the gene matches. This CDR3 comprises 15 residues. CDR3: CASSARDRTNNEQFF. CDR3 bases: TGTGCCAGCAGCGCCCGGGACAGAACTAACAATGAGCAGTTCTTC.

The chain links TRBV28 to TRBJ1-5; the D gene is possibly TRBD1 (5 bases). The CDR3 runs 13 residues. From germline, CDR1 is MDHEN and CDR2 SYDVKM. V lost 2 bases and J 11 bases, leaving 13 bases between the germline ends. The CDR3 DNA reads as TGTGCCAGCAGTTTAGTCGGGGGTTGGGCCCAGCATTTT. This translates into CASSLVGGWAQHF.

V usage is TRBV7-2 and J usage is TRBJ2-7, with 7 bases aligning to TRBD2. CDR3 length: 16 amino acids. V lost 2 bases to trimming and J lost 0 bases; unmatched junction nucleotides: 7. From germline, CDR1 is SGHTA and CDR2 FQGNSA. This CDR3 reads CASSLRTGLPSYEQYF. The DNA of the CDR3 is TGTGCCAGCAGCTTAAGAACGGGACTACCCTCCTACGAGCAGTACTTC.

The J gene is TRBJ2-2, the V gene TRBV7-9; 10 nucleotides line up with TRBD2. Germline CDR1 and CDR2: SEHNR and FQNEAQ (reference sequence). The CDR3 sequence is 17 residues long. The ends lost 5 bases at V and 6 bases at J; junction bases unmatched: 12. The CDR3 is CASSHRTSGGASGELFF. The CDR3 DNA reads TGTGCCAGCAGCCACAGGACTAGCGGCGGAGCATCCGGGGAGCTGTTTTTT. Supplemented by reference TRBV7-9 and TRBJ2-2, the full variable domain reads DTGVSQNPRHKITKRGQNVTFRCDPISEHNRLYWYRQTLGQGPEFLTYFQNEAQLEKSRLLSDRFSAERPKGSFSTLEIQRTEQGDSAMYLCASSHRTSGGASGELFFGEGSRLTVL.

This sequence joins TRBV6-1 and TRBJ1-1; TRBD1 is a possible D gene (6 bases). CDR3 length equals 12 residues. Germline CDR1 reads MNHNS; CDR2 reads SASEGT. V was clipped by 7 bases and J by 11 bases, with 17 bases between them. CDR3 region: CASTSRDITAFF. The CDR3 nucleotides read TGTGCCAGCACGTCCCGGGACATTACGGCTTTCTTT.

A word on this clone: The sample holds other DNA sequences that translate to the same CDR3. In nucleotides, the CDR3 is TGTGCCAGCAGTCTAGCGGGGGGAGCCTACGAGCAGTACTTC. It yields the protein CASSLAGGAYEQYF. The chain recombines TRBV28 with TRBJ2-7; 11 bases align to TRBD2. The CDR3 extends over 14 amino acids. Germline V lookup: CDR1 MDHEN, CDR2 SYDVKM. Trimming removed 5 bases from V and 2 bases from J; junction bases left unmatched: 2. The full variable domain, completed using reference TRBV28 and TRBJ2-7, is DVKVTQSSRYLVKRTGEKVFLECVQDMDHENMFWYRQDPGLGLRLIYFSYDVKMKEKGDIPEGYSVSREKKERFSLILESASTNQTSMYLCASSLAGGAYEQYFGPGTRLTVT.

This chain links TRBV10-2 with TRBJ2-7; D perhaps matches TRBD2 (7 bases). V dropped 0 bases and J dropped 5 bases, with 14 bases sitting between them. CDR1 WSHSY and CDR2 SAAADI come from the germline V gene. This CDR3 spans 15 amino acids. CDR3 amino acids: CASSESDGGLDEQYF. Written as DNA, the CDR3 is TGCGCCAGCAGTGAGTCCGACGGGGGGCTCGACGAGCAGTACTTC.

This clone showed up just once. The chain recombines TRBV7-6 with TRBJ2-5; 8 bases map to TRBD2. The CDR3 is made up of 14 amino acids. The trim removed 5 bases at V and 5 bases at J, leaving 7 bases unmatched. The germline CDR1 and CDR2 sequences are SGHVS and FNYEAQ. The CDR3: CASSPAGEGETQYF. The CDR3 region has the DNA TGTGCCAGCAGCCCAGCGGGAGAGGGGGAGACCCAGTACTTC.

V usage is TRBV27 and J usage is TRBJ1-6, with D perhaps TRBD1 (5 bases). V gave up 7 bases and J gave up 4 bases, with 20 bases separating them. Germline V gives CDR1 MNHEY, CDR2 SMNVEV (reference sequence). This CDR3 contains 17 residues. This chain's CDR3 is CASTLLLGGEYNSPLHF. In DNA, the CDR3 is TGTGCCAGCACCCTTCTCCTTGGGGGGGAATATAATTCACCCCTCCACTTT.

This rearrangement joins TRBV2 to TRBJ2-3, with 8 bases matching TRBD2. CDR3 size: 14 residues. Per germline, CDR1 SNHLY and CDR2 FYNNEI. V lost 0 bases, J lost 5 bases, and 1 base stayed unmatched. Here the CDR3 DNA reads TGTGCCAGCAGTGAAGCGCGGGGGGTAGATACGCAGTATTTT. It yields the protein CASSEARGVDTQYF. Full variable domain (outside the CDR3, taken from reference TRBV2 and TRBJ2-3): EPEVTQTPSHQVTQMGQEVILRCVPISNHLYFYWYRQILGQKVEFLVSFYNNEISEKSEIFDDQFSVERPDGSNFTLKIRSTKLEDSAMYFCASSEARGVDTQYFGPGTRLTVL.

The chain's CDR3 is CASSLAAETDYEQYF. CDR3 DNA: TGTGCCAGCAGCTTGGCGGCGGAAACTGACTACGAGCAGTACTTC. The rearrangement joins TRBV5-6 to TRBJ2-7, with D hard to call. V was pared by 0 bases and J by 3 bases, with 13 bases between. The CDR3 length is 15 residues. In germline, CDR1 is SGHDT, CDR2 YYEEEE. The whole variable domain, filled in from reference TRBV5-6 and TRBJ2-7, reads DAGVTQSPTHLIKTRGQQVTLRCSPKSGHDTVSWYQQALGQGPQFIFQYYEEEERQRGNFPDRFSGHQFPNYSSELNVNALLLGDSALYLCASSLAAETDYEQYFGPGTRLTVT.

With regard to this clone: Other nucleotide sequences from this sample produce the same CDR3. J is TRBJ2-5 and V is TRBV6-5; D not certain. Per germline, CDR1 MNHEY and CDR2 SVGAGI. V shed 0 bases and J shed 1 base, with 6 bases lying between them. The CDR3 sequence is 14 residues long. CDR3 in DNA: TGTGCCAGCAGTTACTCCTCTCTCCAAGAGACCCAGTACTTC. It is translated as CASSYSSLQETQYF.